This T cell receptor (beta chain) is from a study of tissue T cells after allogeneic stem cell transplantation. Marrow was aspirated from iliac crest or spine when possible, post-mortem. Germline lookup yields CDR1 LGHNA and CDR2 YSLEER. This CDR3 comprises 18 residues. V lost 0 bases to trimming and J lost 1 base, with 18 bases between them. CDR3 sequences, V/J genes, frequencies and template counts came from survey-depth TCRbeta sequencing. Data came from immunoSEQ multiplex PCR; TCRdb stores just in-frame clones and leaves some out. The sample contains about 1,300 clones, about 59% of which appear only once.

The material was bone marrow, obtained at autopsy. The chain is built from TRBV4-3 and TRBJ1-2; D remains ambiguous. The TCR comes from a male patient at least 60 years old with steroid-refractory graft-versus-host disease after an allogeneic stem cell transplant. Part of the T cell pool may stem from the graft donor. The CDR3 DNA follows: TGCGCCAGCAGCCAAGACATCACCCGGCCAGCTATTAACTATGGCTACACCTTC. This translates into CASSQDITRPAINYGYTF.